This is a list of T cell receptor beta chains from one sample in a study of cytomegalovirus exposure and HLA in healthy donors. Some clones are missing from TCRdb's copy, which holds only in-frame ones; the method was immunoSEQ multiplex PCR. The sample yields fewer than 200,000 clones, 85% seen once. Sequencing input: PBMCs. The receptors stem from a man aged 18 to 35 in good health and CMV-seropositive. Both conserved end residues are part of each CDR3. Fields, in order: D gene, clone size, J gene, V gene, CDR3 DNA, CDR3 protein. D genes are given only for firm matches. Size is omitted from some rows. Given values are once, few, many or a class for expanded clones.

d_call: -; clone_size: -; j_call: TRBJ1-2; v_call: TRBV28; cdr3_nt: TGTGCCAGCAGTTTAGCGGGGGACCGACACTATGGCTACACCTTC; cdr3_aa: CASSLAGDRHYGYTF
d_call: -; clone_size: once; j_call: TRBJ1-3; v_call: TRBV4-1; cdr3_nt: TGCGCCAGCAGCCAAGAGAGACAGGAGAGCTCTGGAAACACCATATATTTT; cdr3_aa: CASSQERQESSGNTIYF
d_call: -; clone_size: -; j_call: TRBJ2-7; v_call: TRBV7-9; cdr3_nt: TGTGCCAGCAGCTTAGTGGGAGTCCCCTCCTACGAGCAGTACTTC; cdr3_aa: CASSLVGVPSYEQYF
d_call: -; clone_size: -; j_call: TRBJ2-3; v_call: TRBV5-1; cdr3_nt: TGCGCCAGCAGCTTGTCCCCAGCTAGCGACGCTGGGTATTTT; cdr3_aa: CASSLSPASDAGYF
d_call: -; clone_size: -; j_call: TRBJ1-1; v_call: TRBV18; cdr3_nt: TGTGCCAGCTCACCGGGGAGCCCCCTCTCCTCCACTGAAGCTTTCTTT; cdr3_aa: CASSPGSPLSSTEAFF
d_call: -; clone_size: -; j_call: TRBJ1-2; v_call: TRBV30; cdr3_nt: TGTGCCTGCTTATTACCGGGGGGAAACTATGGCTACACCTTC; cdr3_aa: CACLLPGGNYGYTF
d_call: TRBD1; clone_size: -; j_call: TRBJ1-1; v_call: TRBV28; cdr3_nt: TGTGCCAGCACTCGACCGGGACAGGGGGACACTGAAGCTTTCTTT; cdr3_aa: CASTRPGQGDTEAFF
d_call: TRBD2; clone_size: -; j_call: TRBJ2-3; v_call: TRBV29-1; cdr3_nt: TGCAGCGTTGAAGATCCAGGACTAGCGGGAGGGCCAGAATCCACAGATACGCAGTATTTT; cdr3_aa: CSVEDPGLAGGPESTDTQYF
d_call: -; clone_size: once; j_call: TRBJ2-7; v_call: TRBV6-5; cdr3_nt: TGTGCCAGCAGTTACGTCGAGGGGAGGTACGAGCAGTACTTC; cdr3_aa: CASSYVEGRYEQYF
d_call: -; clone_size: few; j_call: TRBJ2-7; v_call: TRBV5-6; cdr3_nt: TGTGCCAGCAGCACCCCTCCCCAGCGCGAGCAGTACTTC; cdr3_aa: CASSTPPQREQYF
d_call: TRBD2; clone_size: once; j_call: TRBJ2-1; v_call: TRBV4-2; cdr3_nt: TGTGCCAGCAGCCAAGATCACCCTAGCGGGGGCGTAGAGCAGTTCTTC; cdr3_aa: CASSQDHPSGGVEQFF
d_call: -; clone_size: -; j_call: TRBJ1-5; v_call: TRBV4-2; cdr3_nt: TGTGCCAGCAGCCAAGAATTCATGGAGAATCAGCCCCAGCATTTT; cdr3_aa: CASSQEFMENQPQHF
d_call: -; clone_size: -; j_call: TRBJ2-2; v_call: TRBV9; cdr3_nt: TGTGCCAGCAGCGTAGTGTCAGTCGCCGGGGAGCTGTTTTTT; cdr3_aa: CASSVVSVAGELFF
d_call: -; clone_size: -; j_call: TRBJ1-5; v_call: TRBV2; cdr3_nt: TGTGCCAGCAGGGCCACCTTTAATCAGCCCCAGCATTTT; cdr3_aa: CASRATFNQPQHF
d_call: TRBD1; clone_size: -; j_call: TRBJ2-2; v_call: TRBV5-1; cdr3_nt: TGCGCCAGTACTTCACCGGGACAGGGCAGCGGGGAGCTGTTTTTT; cdr3_aa: CASTSPGQGSGELFF
d_call: TRBD2; clone_size: once; j_call: TRBJ2-7; v_call: TRBV7-2; cdr3_nt: TGTGCCAGCAGCCAACCCTGGGGAGCGGGAGAGTTATACGAGCAGTACTTC; cdr3_aa: CASSQPWGAGELYEQYF
d_call: TRBD2; clone_size: -; j_call: TRBJ2-7; v_call: TRBV11-1; cdr3_nt: TGTGCCAGCAGCTCCAGCCGGGGGAGGGGATTCCGGGAGCAGTACTTC; cdr3_aa: CASSSSRGRGFREQYF
d_call: TRBD2; clone_size: -; j_call: TRBJ2-3; v_call: TRBV5-4; cdr3_nt: TGTGCCAGCAGCCCTAGCGGGAGCACAGATACGCAGTATTTT; cdr3_aa: CASSPSGSTDTQYF
d_call: TRBD1; clone_size: -; j_call: TRBJ1-2; v_call: TRBV5-4; cdr3_nt: TGTGCCAGCACCCTTAAACAGGGGAATTATGGCTACACCTTC; cdr3_aa: CASTLKQGNYGYTF
d_call: -; clone_size: -; j_call: TRBJ2-1; v_call: TRBV9; cdr3_nt: TGTGCCAGCAGCCCCCGAAATCCTAGCCCCTCCGACAATGAGCAGTTCTTC; cdr3_aa: CASSPRNPSPSDNEQFF
d_call: TRBD1; clone_size: -; j_call: TRBJ2-7; v_call: TRBV5-1; cdr3_nt: TGCGCCAGCAGCCAACAGGGACAGGGGGAGAACGAGCAGTACTTC; cdr3_aa: CASSQQGQGENEQYF
d_call: TRBD1; clone_size: -; j_call: TRBJ2-2; v_call: TRBV6-6; cdr3_nt: TGTGCCAGCAGGGACGGACAGGGGGCAGGCGGGGAGCTGTTTTTT; cdr3_aa: CASRDGQGAGGELFF
d_call: -; clone_size: few; j_call: TRBJ1-1; v_call: TRBV5-4; cdr3_nt: TGTGCCAGCAGCGTACCCGGGGGGGGCCCAGCTTTCTTT; cdr3_aa: CASSVPGGGPAFF
d_call: TRBD1; clone_size: -; j_call: TRBJ1-3; v_call: TRBV30; cdr3_nt: TGTGCCCGGAGTGTAGGGACAGGGGGAAACACCATATATTTT; cdr3_aa: CARSVGTGGNTIYF
d_call: TRBD1; clone_size: -; j_call: TRBJ1-5; v_call: TRBV28; cdr3_nt: TGTGCCAGCAGCTTTACAGGGGGAAGCAATCAGCCCCAGCATTTT; cdr3_aa: CASSFTGGSNQPQHF
d_call: -; clone_size: -; j_call: TRBJ1-3; v_call: TRBV28; cdr3_nt: TGTGCCAGCAGTTTCCGGGAGTACGGTGGAAACACCATATATTTT; cdr3_aa: CASSFREYGGNTIYF
d_call: -; clone_size: -; j_call: TRBJ1-5; v_call: TRBV21-1; cdr3_nt: TGTGCCAGCATCCTGGGACAGGGATTGTATAGCAATCAGCCCCAGCATTTT; cdr3_aa: CASILGQGLYSNQPQHF
d_call: -; clone_size: -; j_call: TRBJ2-7; v_call: TRBV11-2; cdr3_nt: TGTGCCAGCAGCTTAGATAGGGGGAAGGCAAACGAGCAGTACTTC; cdr3_aa: CASSLDRGKANEQYF
d_call: TRBD1; clone_size: -; j_call: TRBJ2-7; v_call: TRBV2; cdr3_nt: TGTGCCAGCAGTCCCCCGGACAGGGGGGGAGAGCAGTACTTC; cdr3_aa: CASSPPDRGGEQYF
d_call: -; clone_size: -; j_call: TRBJ1-2; v_call: TRBV9; cdr3_nt: TGTGCCAGCAGCCTAATGGGGGCCCACTATGGCTACACCTTC; cdr3_aa: CASSLMGAHYGYTF
d_call: TRBD2; clone_size: -; j_call: TRBJ2-2; v_call: TRBV19; cdr3_nt: TGTGCCAGTAGACCCCCTGTGCGGGGGGCCACCGGGGAGCTGTTTTTT; cdr3_aa: CASRPPVRGATGELFF
d_call: TRBD1; clone_size: once; j_call: TRBJ2-7; v_call: TRBV6-1; cdr3_nt: TGTGCCAGCAGTGAAGGGACAGGAGCGACCTACGAGCAGTACTTC; cdr3_aa: CASSEGTGATYEQYF
d_call: TRBD2; clone_size: -; j_call: TRBJ2-1; v_call: TRBV7-9; cdr3_nt: TGTGCCAGCAGCTTAGAGCGATCGGGACTAGCGGCCTACAATGAGCAGTTCTTC; cdr3_aa: CASSLERSGLAAYNEQFF
d_call: -; clone_size: once; j_call: TRBJ2-2; v_call: TRBV28; cdr3_nt: TGTGCCAGCAGCCCTCGTATGGGAGTGATAGCCGGGGAGCTGTTTTTT; cdr3_aa: CASSPRMGVIAGELFF
d_call: TRBD1; clone_size: -; j_call: TRBJ1-2; v_call: TRBV10-2; cdr3_nt: TGCGCCAGCAGTCCAAGACAGGGGCTCTATGGCTACACCTTC; cdr3_aa: CASSPRQGLYGYTF
d_call: -; clone_size: -; j_call: TRBJ1-5; v_call: TRBV2; cdr3_nt: TGTGCCAGCGCAGGGCGGGGTAATCAGCCCCAGCATTTT; cdr3_aa: CASAGRGNQPQHF
d_call: -; clone_size: -; j_call: TRBJ2-5; v_call: TRBV11-2; cdr3_nt: TGTGCCAGCAGCTTTGGAGCTCGAGAGACCCAGTACTTC; cdr3_aa: CASSFGARETQYF
d_call: -; clone_size: -; j_call: TRBJ2-1; v_call: TRBV11-2; cdr3_nt: TGTGCCAGCAGCTTAGCGGGTAGAAATGAGCAGTTCTTC; cdr3_aa: CASSLAGRNEQFF
d_call: -; clone_size: -; j_call: TRBJ2-3; v_call: TRBV11-2; cdr3_nt: TGTGCCAGCAGCTTCCTAGTTACAGATACGCAGTATTTT; cdr3_aa: CASSFLVTDTQYF
d_call: TRBD1; clone_size: once; j_call: TRBJ2-3; v_call: TRBV7-9; cdr3_nt: TGTGCCAGCAGAGTAGGGGGCGCAGATACGCAGTATTTT; cdr3_aa: CASRVGGADTQYF
d_call: TRBD1; clone_size: -; j_call: TRBJ1-1; v_call: TRBV27; cdr3_nt: TGTGCCAGCAGCGGTACAGGGGGGAACACTGAAGCTTTCTTT; cdr3_aa: CASSGTGGNTEAFF
d_call: TRBD1; clone_size: -; j_call: TRBJ1-2; v_call: TRBV25-1; cdr3_nt: TGTGCCAGCAGGTCCCGGGACAGGGATTACACCTTC; cdr3_aa: CASRSRDRDYTF
d_call: -; clone_size: -; j_call: TRBJ2-3; v_call: TRBV9; cdr3_nt: TGTGCCAGCAGCGTAGACATAGCGGGCACAGATACGCAGTATTTT; cdr3_aa: CASSVDIAGTDTQYF
d_call: TRBD1; clone_size: -; j_call: TRBJ2-4; v_call: TRBV11-2; cdr3_nt: TGTGCCAGCAGGACGCTACGGGACAGTCTAGCCAAAAACATTCAGTACTTC; cdr3_aa: CASRTLRDSLAKNIQYF
d_call: -; clone_size: -; j_call: TRBJ1-4; v_call: TRBV5-1; cdr3_nt: TGCGCCAGCAGCCCGGAAGACGGGATCGAAAAACTGTTTTTT; cdr3_aa: CASSPEDGIEKLFF
d_call: -; clone_size: -; j_call: TRBJ2-7; v_call: TRBV5-4; cdr3_nt: TGTGCCAGCAGCCCCATGCTAGAGGGCTACGAGCAGTACTTC; cdr3_aa: CASSPMLEGYEQYF
d_call: -; clone_size: -; j_call: TRBJ1-2; v_call: TRBV7-9; cdr3_nt: TGTGCCAGCAGCGATAACGTGGTGCAGGGCGATGGCTACACCTTC; cdr3_aa: CASSDNVVQGDGYTF